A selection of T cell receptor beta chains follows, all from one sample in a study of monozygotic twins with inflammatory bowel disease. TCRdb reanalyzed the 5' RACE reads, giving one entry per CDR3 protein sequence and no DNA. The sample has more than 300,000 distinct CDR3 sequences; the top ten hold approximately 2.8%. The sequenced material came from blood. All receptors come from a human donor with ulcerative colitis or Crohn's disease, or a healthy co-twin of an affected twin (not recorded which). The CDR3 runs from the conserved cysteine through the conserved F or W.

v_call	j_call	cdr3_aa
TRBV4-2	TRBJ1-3	CASSQDFTGFRGSGNTIYF
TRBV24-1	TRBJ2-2	CATSDGLAGLTGELFF
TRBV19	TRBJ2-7	CASRAGGKAYEQYF
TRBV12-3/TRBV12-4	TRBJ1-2	CASSPQGIYGYTF
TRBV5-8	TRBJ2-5	CASSHLTGRQETQYF
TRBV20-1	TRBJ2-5	CSAINPGRGTQYF
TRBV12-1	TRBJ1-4	CASSSAGFQAHEKLFF
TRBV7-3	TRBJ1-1	CASSLTWGTEAFF
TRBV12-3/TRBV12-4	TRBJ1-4	CASSLWGTGTTNEKLFF
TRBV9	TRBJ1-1	CASSGWDRSESNTEAFF
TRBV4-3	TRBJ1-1	CASSQDRVAVEAFF
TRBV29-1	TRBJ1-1	CSVAQGRTEAFF
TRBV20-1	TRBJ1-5	CSGGAGLRPQHF
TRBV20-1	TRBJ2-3	CSATVPGGGDTQYF
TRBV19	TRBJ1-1	CASSDRQVLKAFF
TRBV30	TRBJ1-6	CAWSPGTGGNSPLHF
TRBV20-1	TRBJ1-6	CSARDFGKTDNSPLHF
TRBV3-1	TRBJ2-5	CASSQKAGGFQETQYF
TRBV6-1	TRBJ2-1	CASSFGGPEYNEQFF
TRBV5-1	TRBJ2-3	CASSLNQGARTDTQYF
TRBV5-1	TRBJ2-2	CASRLAGFTGELFF
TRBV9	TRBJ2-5	CASSPGSTETQYF
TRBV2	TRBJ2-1	CASSGNNEQFF
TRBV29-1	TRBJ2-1	CSVEVAGSYNEQFF
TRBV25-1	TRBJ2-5	CASSQSKEYQETQYF
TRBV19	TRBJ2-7	CASRPSARATYEQYF
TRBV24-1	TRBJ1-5	CATTPETGRRNQPQHF
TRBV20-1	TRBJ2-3	CSARVRLAGGTDTQYF
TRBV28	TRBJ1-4	CASSLQGNADEKLFF
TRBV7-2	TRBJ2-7	CASSLGVGSYEQYF
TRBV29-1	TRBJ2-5	CSVGQGQKAQYF
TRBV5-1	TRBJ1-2	CASSLDPTGFRSGYTF
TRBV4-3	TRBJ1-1	CASSLTYRNTEAFF
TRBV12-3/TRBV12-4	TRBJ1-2	CASSFRDYGYTF
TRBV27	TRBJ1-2	CASRSPGTAPVKTF